The clone carrying this TCR beta chain was detected many times. Its cognate antigen is unknown. This sample was taken from a study of breast tumors, draining lymph nodes, adjacent tissues. Whole-study findings and limits: Luminal-like breast cancer showed significantly greater tumor-nontumor repertoire similarity than basal-like breast cancer did. Tumor repertoires ranked between lymph nodes and nontumor tissue in diversity, with V and J gene preferences. Data only fit, rather than demonstrated, lymph node origin of most tumor T cells.

From the multiplex PCR reads, TCRdb called clonotypes with MiXCR, one entry per CDR3 protein. The table lists over 200,000 distinct CDR3 sequences, roughly 30% of them singletons. The germline V gene encodes CDR1 SQVTM and CDR2 ANQGSEA. V lost 4 bases to trimming and J lost 4 bases, with 17 bases between them. The CDR3 consists of 14 residues. Breast cancer patients provided tissue from their axillary draining lymph nodes. The TCR comes from a female donor with breast cancer. Some clones in this sample may be carry-over from other donors' samples. Sequenced input: axillary lymph node tissue. This chain connects TRBV29-1 to TRBJ2-7; D is tentatively TRBD1 or TRBD2 (7 bases each). For the CDR3, the DNA is TGCAGCGTTGGGGAGGGGGCGCATAGATACGAGCAGTACTTC. Translated: CSVGEGAHRYEQYF.